This is a list of T cell receptor beta chains from one sample in a study of response to subunit inactivated influenza vaccine. MiXCR, applied by TCRdb to the RT-PCR reads, yields one record per CDR3 protein. The table lists roughly 500,000 distinct CDR3 sequences, 15% to 20% of them singletons. The material was CD4+ T cells sorted from PBMCs, obtained less than 25 months after vaccination. The receptor set was obtained from a man aged 45 to 75 who received an inactivated influenza vaccine. Both conserved end residues are part of each CDR3. A D gene is named only where the DNA matches it firmly. The size of a clone is reported for some rows only, either as once, few or many, or as a class for expanded clones.

d_call j_call v_call clone_size cdr3_nt cdr3_aa
. TRBJ2-5 TRBV15 many TGTGCCACCAGCAGAGATGTCGAGACCCAGTACTTC CATSRDVETQYF
. TRBJ2-4 TRBV27 few TGTGCCAGCAGCAAGGGGGTTCGGGCCAAAAACATTCAGTACTTC CASSKGVRAKNIQYF
TRBD1 TRBJ1-5 TRBV20-1 few TGCAGTGCTAGAGCCGGGACAGGGGTTCAGCCCCAGCATTTT CSARAGTGVQPQHF
TRBD1 TRBJ2-3 TRBV4-2 few TGTGCCAGCAGCCAAGGACCGGGACAGGGTCCAGATACGCAGTATTTT CASSQGPGQGPDTQYF
TRBD2 TRBJ2-2 TRBV20-1 . TGCAGTGCTAGAGATTACCTAGCGGGAGAGAACACCGGGGAGCTGTTTTTT CSARDYLAGENTGELFF
TRBD2 TRBJ2-1 TRBV20-1 . TGCAGTGCTTACGGACTAGCGGGAGTTGGCTCCTACAATGAGCAGTTCTTC CSAYGLAGVGSYNEQFF
. TRBJ1-1 TRBV20-1 few TGCAGTGCTAGAGGGACCATCAACACTGAAGCTTTCTTT CSARGTINTEAFF
TRBD1 TRBJ1-2 TRBV4-1 . TGCGCCAGCAGCCAAGATAGTCAGGGACAGGGATCCACAATCAACTATGGCTACACCTTC CASSQDSQGQGSTINYGYTF
. TRBJ1-1 TRBV20-1 . TGCAGTGCTAGAGAACAGTTGAACACTGAAGCTTTCTTT CSAREQLNTEAFF
TRBD2 TRBJ2-1 TRBV7-8 few TGTGCCAGCAGCTTTAGCGGGAGGGTCTCCTACAATGAGCAGTTCTTC CASSFSGRVSYNEQFF
TRBD2 TRBJ2-2 TRBV5-5 few TGTGCCAGCAGCCCGAAAGGGCGGGGGGCATCCGGGGAGCTGTTTTTT CASSPKGRGASGELFF
TRBD1 TRBJ2-3 TRBV10-3 . TGTGCCATCAAGACAGGGGGCACAGATACGCAGTATTTT CAIKTGGTDTQYF
. TRBJ1-2 TRBV28 . TGTGCCAGCAGTTTTGCCCAGGGGGGCTACACCTTC CASSFAQGGYTF
TRBD1 TRBJ1-2 TRBV5-1 . TGCGCCAGCAGCACAGCGACAGGGGATGGAGGCTACACCTTC CASSTATGDGGYTF
. TRBJ2-3 TRBV29-1 . TGCAGCGTTGATCTAGGAAGCACAGATACGCAGTATTTT CSVDLGSTDTQYF